Below, 29 T cell receptor beta chains from the same sample are listed, as sequenced in a study of shared clonotypes between healthy human individuals. CD8 cells regarded as naive lacked CD45RO, were positively chosen for CCR7, and omitted terminally differentiated effector memory CD45RA+ cells. Only in-frame clones appear in the TCRdb table, and some are missing; sequencing was by immunoSEQ multiplex PCR. The table lists 600,000 or so clones, 85% to 95% of them singletons. Sequencing was performed on naive CD8+ T cells sorted from blood. These receptor sequences come from a woman in her twenties or thirties in good health.

This clone was counted once. V is TRBV28 and J is TRBJ1-5; the match to TRBD1 covers 8 bases. J was trimmed by 4 bases and V by 7 bases; bases with no gene match: 9. Germline V gene lookup returns CDR1 MDHEN and CDR2 SYDVKM. There are 15 residues in the CDR3. The CDR3 protein is CASNDDRGGNQPQHF. The CDR3 region has the DNA TGTGCCAGCAACGATGACAGGGGTGGTAATCAGCCCCAGCATTTT.

This clone has a handful of counts. The chain links TRBV14 to TRBJ2-7; D is possibly TRBD1 (6 bases). The CDR3 has 15 amino acids. Germline V gene sequence: CDR1 SGHDN, CDR2 FVKESK. V shed 1 base and J shed 3 bases, with 13 bases lying between them. CDR3 DNA sequence: TGTGCCAGCAGCCAAGCACCACAGGGAGTCTACGAGCAGTACTTC. Translation: CASSQAPQGVYEQYF.

This rearrangement joins TRBV4-1 to TRBJ2-7, with D perhaps matching TRBD1 or TRBD2 (7 bases each). The CDR3 is made up of 14 amino acids. CDR1 is MGHRA, CDR2 YSYEKL, per germline. V was trimmed by 4 bases and J by 3 bases, leaving 13 bases between them. This chain's CDR3 is CASSLQGEGYEQYF. CDR3 bases: TGCGCCAGCAGCCTTCAGGGGGAGGGCTACGAGCAGTACTTC.

The V and J genes are TRBV13 and TRBJ2-7; D remains unclear. The germline V gene encodes CDR1 PRHDT and CDR2 FYEKMQ (reference sequence). Trimming removed 1 base from V and 3 bases from J, with 7 bases in between. The CDR3 sequence is 13 residues long. The CDR3 sequence: CASSLAGLYEQYF. The CDR3 DNA reads as TGTGCCAGCAGCTTAGCTGGTCTCTACGAGCAGTACTTC.

The chain couples TRBV28 to TRBJ2-5, with TRBD2 matching over 8 bases. V trimming: 4 bases; J trimming: 1 base; junction bases outside the gene matches: 8. The CDR3 loop spans 16 amino acids. Germline CDR1 is MDHEN and CDR2 is SYDVKM. CDR3 loop: CASSWRLAGGQETQYF. CDR3 coding DNA: TGTGCCAGCAGTTGGAGGTTGGCGGGAGGCCAAGAGACCCAGTACTTC.

This sequence joins TRBV2 and TRBJ2-5, with 10 bases lining up with TRBD2. TRBJ2-7 matches the DNA end more closely, so the J call is doubtful. The CDR3 runs 15 residues. Germline V lookup: CDR1 SNHLY, CDR2 FYNNEI. The CDR3 nucleotides are TGTGCCAGCAGCCTTAGCGGGAGGATGGAGTACGAGCAGTACTTC. As protein: CASSLSGRMEYEQYF.

The chain is built from TRBV4-1 and TRBJ2-1, with D maybe TRBD2 (6 bases). The germline CDR1 and CDR2 sequences are MGHRA and YSYEKL. V was trimmed by 2 bases and J by 3 bases, leaving 11 bases between them. The CDR3 is 15 amino acids. The CDR3 nucleotides are TGCGCCAGCAGCCAACGCGGGATAGACTACAATGAGCAGTTCTTC. Protein product: CASSQRGIDYNEQFF.

This chain uses TRBV7-9 with TRBJ1-1; 9 nucleotides align to TRBD1. The CDR3 has 17 residues. V was clipped by 5 bases and J by 0 bases; unmatched bases: 10. The V gene's germline CDR1 is SEHNR and CDR2 FQNEAQ (reference sequence). CDR3 nucleotide sequence: TGTGCCAGCAGCACCCCGAGGACAGGGGACATGAACACTGAAGCTTTCTTT. Its protein is CASSTPRTGDMNTEAFF.

The chain recombines TRBV15 with TRBJ1-1; tentatively, D is TRBD1 (5 bases). V was trimmed by 3 bases and J by 2 bases, leaving 13 bases between them. In germline, CDR1 is LNHNV, CDR2 YYDKDF (reference sequence). The CDR3 extends over 15 amino acids. The CDR3 DNA reads TGTGCCACCAGCAGGGGATGGGGGGTAAACACTGAAGCTTTCTTT. Its protein is CATSRGWGVNTEAFF.

The chain carries TRBV27 and TRBJ2-7, with D uncertain. Germline-derived CDR1 and CDR2 are MNHEY and SMNVEV (reference sequence). V was clipped by 2 bases and J by 3 bases, with 14 bases between them. This CDR3 is 15 amino acids long. CDR3 protein: CASSLGWSGRYEQYF. Here the CDR3 DNA reads TGTGCCAGCAGTTTAGGGTGGAGTGGTCGCTACGAGCAGTACTTC.

This rearrangement joins TRBV5-6 to TRBJ2-7; D might be TRBD2 (7 bases). CDR1 and CDR2 (germline): SGHDT, YYEEEE. The CDR3 contains 13 residues. Trimming pared 2 bases from V and 7 bases from J, leaving 13 bases between. In DNA, the CDR3 is TGTGCCAGCAGCTTAGGGGGGGCGTGGGAGCAGTACTTC. Translating gives CASSLGGAWEQYF.

This chain joins TRBV27 and TRBJ1-1, with a weak D call TRBD1 (6 bases). V was cut by 2 bases and J by 4 bases, with 11 bases left in between. In germline, CDR1 is MNHEY, CDR2 SMNVEV (reference sequence). The CDR3 is 14 amino acids. CDR3 nucleotides: TGTGCCAGCAGTTTAGGGGGGGCGGGCACTGAAGCTTTCTTT. Translated, it gives CASSLGGAGTEAFF.

Details on this clone: The identical CDR3 is also encoded by other nucleotide sequences in the sample. This sequence joins TRBV5-4 and TRBJ2-7; D unclear. The CDR3 runs 13 residues. V was clipped by 0 bases and J by 2 bases, with 6 bases between them. Looked up from germline, CDR1 is SGHNT and CDR2 is YYREEE (reference sequence). DNA of the CDR3: TGTGCCAGCAGCTTGGGCGGCCCCTACGAGCAGTACTTC. Amino acids: CASSLGGPYEQYF.

This clone was observed a few times. Compared with germline, one end of the junction differs, possibly owing to a read error. CDR3 region: CSVEGGTGSDF. The CDR3 nucleotides are TGCAGCGTTGAAGGAGGGACAGGCTCTGACTTC. The J gene is TRBJ2-7, the V gene TRBV29-1, with 8 bases that match TRBD1. The CDR3 is 11 residues long. Germline V gene data show CDR1 as SQVTM and CDR2 as ANQGSEA.

V gene TRBV30 combines with J gene TRBJ2-7; D is perhaps TRBD2 (5 bases). The CDR3 has 13 residues. Trimming removed 8 bases from V and 3 bases from J, with 17 bases in between. Germline V lookup: CDR1 GTSNPN, CDR2 SVGIG (reference sequence). The CDR3: CAQSPGNCYEQYF. CDR3 nucleotide sequence: TGTGCCCAGAGTCCGGGGAACTGCTACGAGCAGTACTTC.

This clone was counted a single time. This chain connects TRBV27 to TRBJ1-6, with TRBD1 matching over 10 bases. Germline loops: CDR1 MNHEY, CDR2 SMNVEV (reference sequence). V was clipped by 5 bases and J by 7 bases; unmatched bases: 5. This CDR3 is 15 amino acids long. CDR3 in DNA: TGTGCCAGCAGTGCCCGACAGGGGGCGAATTCACCCCTCCACTTT. Translated, it gives CASSARQGANSPLHF.

V and J are TRBV9 and TRBJ2-1; 9 bases fit TRBD1. The CDR3 spans 16 residues. CDR1 is SGDLS, CDR2 YYNGEE, per germline. V was clipped by 4 bases and J by 8 bases; unmatched bases: 13. The CDR3 sequence: CASSPTGGPRSDEQFF. In nucleotides, the CDR3 is TGTGCCAGCAGCCCGACAGGGGGGCCTCGTAGCGATGAGCAGTTCTTC.

The CDR3 spells CASSTGQGPSGGEQYF. For the CDR3, the DNA is TGTGCCAGCAGCACAGGACAGGGACCATCTGGGGGCGAGCAGTACTTC. The chain employs TRBV9 and TRBJ2-7; 8 bases map to TRBD1. Trimming at V came to 4 bases and at J to 6 bases, leaving 15 bases not matched to a gene. The germline V gene encodes CDR1 SGDLS and CDR2 YYNGEE. This CDR3 region has 16 residues.

The rearrangement uses TRBV28 and TRBJ2-5, with a tentative D call TRBD1 (5 bases). Trimming removed 6 bases from V and 4 bases from J, with 15 bases in between. The germline V gene has CDR1 MDHEN and CDR2 SYDVKM. The CDR3 contains 14 residues. The DNA for the CDR3 is TGTGCCAGCAGCTTTAGTGGTAGGGGAGAGACCCAGTACTTC. Residues: CASSFSGRGETQYF.

The J gene is TRBJ2-7, the V gene TRBV27, with TRBD2 matching 9 bases. Unmatched junction bases numbered 12, after V lost 5 bases and J lost 7 bases. In germline, CDR1 is MNHEY, CDR2 SMNVEV (reference sequence). This CDR3 has 15 residues. The CDR3 DNA follows: TGTGCCAGCAGTCCGTTAGCGGGGGTGGGTCGGGAGCAGTACTTC. It codes for CASSPLAGVGREQYF.

The rearrangement uses TRBV4-1 and TRBJ1-4, with D maybe TRBD1 (6 bases). Germline V lookup: CDR1 MGHRA, CDR2 YSYEKL. The V gene lost 1 base and the J gene lost 0 bases, with 9 bases spanning the gap. The CDR3 is 16 residues long. Here the CDR3 reads CASSQGQVATNEKLFF. CDR3 DNA sequence: TGCGCCAGCAGCCAAGGACAGGTTGCAACTAATGAAAAACTGTTTTTT.

The rearrangement joins TRBV2 to TRBJ2-7; D uncertain. The CDR3 has 16 amino acids. The germline V and J ends were trimmed by 6 bases and 0 bases, with 18 bases remaining between them. Germline CDR1 is SNHLY and CDR2 is FYNNEI. The CDR3 DNA reads TGTGCCAGCAGGAGCACCCGTGACGGTAGCTCCTACGAGCAGTACTTC. It encodes CASRSTRDGSSYEQYF.

This chain uses TRBV5-4 with TRBJ1-1; TRBD1 is a possible D gene (5 bases). V dropped 0 bases and J dropped 0 bases, with 12 bases sitting between them. Germline CDR1 SGHNT, CDR2 YYREEE (reference sequence). The CDR3 sequence is 16 residues long. The DNA of the CDR3 is TGTGCCAGCAGCTTGGTAGGGGTTGGGTTGAACACTGAAGCTTTCTTT. Amino acids: CASSLVGVGLNTEAFF.

The chain is built from TRBV7-2 and TRBJ2-4; D is possibly TRBD1 or TRBD2 (5 bases each). V lost 1 base to trimming and J lost 6 bases, with 16 bases between them. Germline V CDR1 and CDR2: SGHTA, FQGNSA. This CDR3 comprises 16 residues. The CDR3 coding sequence is TGTGCCAGCAGCTTAGACCCCCGGGGCAGATTAAACATTCAGTACTTC. Translated: CASSLDPRGRLNIQYF.

Only one count was recorded for this clone. This sequence joins TRBV28 and TRBJ1-5; TRBD1 might be the D (6 bases). V dropped 6 bases and J dropped 3 bases, with 15 bases sitting between them. Germline lookup yields CDR1 MDHEN and CDR2 SYDVKM. The CDR3 totals 15 residues. CDR3 residues: CASRPGGLHNQPQHF. In DNA form, the CDR3 reads TGTGCCAGCAGACCCGGGGGGCTGCACAATCAGCCCCAGCATTTT.

The rearrangement links TRBV5-4 to TRBJ2-7; 7 bases map to TRBD2. This CDR3 region has 17 residues. The ends lost 0 bases at V and 2 bases at J; junction bases unmatched: 11. The germline V gene has CDR1 SGHNT and CDR2 YYREEE (reference sequence). The DNA for the CDR3 is TGTGCCAGCAGCTTGGGGGAACTAGCGAATGGGGCCTACGAGCAGTACTTC. Translated: CASSLGELANGAYEQYF.

This clone has just one count. The chain recombines TRBV7-9 with TRBJ2-1; D uncertain. CDR3 length: 14 amino acids. The V and J ends lost 5 bases and 8 bases respectively, with 16 bases between them. Germline CDR1 reads SEHNR; CDR2 reads FQNEAQ (reference sequence). Here the CDR3 reads CASSRASTVDEQFF. In nucleotides, the CDR3 is TGTGCCAGCAGCCGGGCTTCGACGGTGGATGAGCAGTTCTTC.

The gene calls are TRBV27 and TRBJ2-7, with 13 bases that match TRBD2. Germline V gene lookup returns CDR1 MNHEY and CDR2 SMNVEV (reference sequence). The CDR3 runs 15 residues. V was clipped by 4 bases and J by 7 bases; unmatched bases: 7. CDR3 DNA: TGTGCCAGCAGTTCACTAGCGGGAGGGTTGAGAGAGCAGTACTTC. Its protein is CASSSLAGGLREQYF.

The chain is built from TRBV7-2 and TRBJ2-7; 11 bases line up with TRBD2. The CDR3 sequence is 15 residues long. V dropped 5 bases and J dropped 2; count of bases not matched to a gene: 5. Germline V gene data show CDR1 as SGHTA and CDR2 as FQGNSA. CDR3 sequence reads: CASSVTSGSTYEQYF. CDR3 bases: TGTGCCAGCAGCGTCACTAGCGGGAGTACCTACGAGCAGTACTTC.